Following are 16 T cell receptor beta chains from one sample sequenced in a study of blood T cells in healthy people across ages (dated by TCRdb to the mid-2010s). Library preparation was by 5' RACE. Instrument used: Illumina HiSeq 2500. The second PCR ran for roughly 7 to 11 cycles and used a J-beta primer mix along with a sample-barcoded 5' primer. Using fastp trimming at Q25 and MiXCR clonotype assembly, TCRdb reanalyzed the public sequencing data and kept in-frame beta chains. Each record represents a unique CDR3 protein, reported with the most common genes and DNA among its rows. In all, the sample holds roughly 830,000 distinct CDR3 sequences, and approximately 59% of those were seen once. Clones ranked in the top ten supply 25% to 35% of the sample. Sequencing was carried out using blood. These receptors all stem from a man aged 30 to 45 in good health.

The CDR3 nucleotides are TGCGCCAGCAGCCAACTCCCGACCACAGATACGCAGTATTTT. Its translation is CASSQLPTTDTQYF. The chain links TRBV4-3 to TRBJ2-3; D ambiguous. The germline V gene has CDR1 LGHNA and CDR2 YSLEER. The CDR3 totals 14 residues. Trimming left V 2 bases short and J 2 bases short, with 8 bases between.

The chain joins TRBV7-9 to TRBJ2-4; weak D call: TRBD2 (5 bases). The closer fit of TRBJ2-7 to the DNA end suggests the J call may be wrong. Germline V gene sequence: CDR1 SEHNR, CDR2 FQNEAQ (reference sequence). There are 13 residues in the CDR3. The DNA for the CDR3 is TGTGCCAGCAGCCCTATCCCCGGGGACGAGCAGTACTTC. This encodes CASSPIPGDEQYF.

This clonotype was found a few times. J is TRBJ2-3 and V is TRBV12-3 or TRBV12-4; no definite D call. This CDR3 is 12 amino acids long. Trimming removed 1 base at V and 9 bases at J, with 8 bases between. The CDR3 loop reads CASSLEGLTQYF. DNA for the CDR3: TGTGCCAGCAGTTTAGAGGGTTTAACGCAGTATTTT.

This clonotype was counted between two and nine times. The chain is built from TRBV20-1 and TRBJ2-1, with D maybe TRBD1 (5 bases). The germline V and J ends were trimmed by 0 bases and 3 bases, with 12 bases remaining between them. Germline V lookup: CDR1 DFQATT, CDR2 SNEGSKA (reference sequence). The CDR3 spans 15 residues. The CDR3 protein is CSAREGVGSYNEQFF. CDR3 coding DNA: TGCAGTGCTAGAGAAGGGGTGGGCAGCTACAATGAGCAGTTCTTC.

The chain uses TRBV12-3 or TRBV12-4 and TRBJ2-3; 8 bases fit TRBD2. CDR3 size: 15 residues. The trim removed 5 bases at V and 6 bases at J, leaving 10 bases unmatched. CDR3 nucleotides: TGTGCCAGCAGTCAAACCCGGACTAGCTTGGATACGCAGTATTTT. This translates into CASSQTRTSLDTQYF.

The sample holds one count of this clonotype. V is TRBV6-4 and J is TRBJ2-1, with D perhaps matching TRBD1 (5 bases). Looked up from germline, CDR1 is MRHNA and CDR2 is SNTAGT. The ends were cut back, 3 bases at V and 0 bases at J, with 9 bases in the middle. The CDR3 spans 15 residues. CDR3 loop: CASSDGASSYNEQFF. CDR3 sequence (DNA): TGTGCCAGCAGTGATGGGGCTAGCTCCTACAATGAGCAGTTCTTC.

V and J are TRBV9 and TRBJ2-1; 12 nucleotides match TRBD2. The CDR3 length is 17 residues. The V and J ends lost 4 bases and 7 bases, in that order; junction bases with no gene match: 12. Germline-derived CDR1 and CDR2 are SGDLS and YYNGEE. CDR3 DNA sequence: TGTGCCAGCAGCCGACAAATCAAGACTAGCGGGAGTAATGAGCAGTTCTTC. Translating it yields CASSRQIKTSGSNEQFF.

V usage is TRBV7-9 and J usage is TRBJ2-1, with D uncertain. Germline V lookup: CDR1 SEHNR, CDR2 FQNEAQ (reference sequence). Trimming pared 1 base from V and 15 bases from J, leaving 7 bases between. The CDR3 runs 10 residues. The CDR3: CASSLGTVFF. The CDR3 bases are TGTGCCAGCAGCTTAGGGACGGTGTTCTTC.

The rearrangement joins TRBV29-1 to TRBJ2-7; 7 bases match TRBD1. The CDR3 totals 14 residues. CDR1 is SQVTM and CDR2 is ANQGSEA in the germline V gene. Trimming took 4 bases from V and 2 from J; bases not matched to a gene: 8. The DNA of the CDR3 is TGCAGCGTTGGCCCGACAGGGATTACCTACGAGCAGTACTTC. Its protein product is CSVGPTGITYEQYF.

The gene calls are TRBV19 and TRBJ2-1; D assignment may be TRBD1 or TRBD2 (5 bases each). V shed 0 bases and J shed 10 bases, with 10 bases lying between them. The germline V gene has CDR1 LNHDA and CDR2 SQIVND (reference sequence). The CDR3 length is 13 residues. CDR3 residues: CASSIDRGPEQFF. Here the CDR3 DNA reads TGTGCCAGTAGTATAGATCGGGGCCCGGAGCAGTTCTTC. Full variable domain (outside the CDR3, taken from reference TRBV19 and TRBJ2-1): DGGITQSPKYLFRKEGQNVTLSCEQNLNHDAMYWYRQDPGQGLRLIYYSQIVNDFQKGDIAEGYSVSREKKESFPLTVTSAQKNPTAFYLCASSIDRGPEQFFGPGTRLTVL.

This clonotype came up a few times. The chain links TRBV3-1 to TRBJ2-3; no clear D gene. This CDR3 spans 15 amino acids. With 7 bases removed from V and 2 bases from J, the gap between germline ends came to 16 bases. In germline, CDR1 is LGHDT, CDR2 YNNKEL (reference sequence). CDR3 DNA: TGTGCCAGCACCCTCTGGACGCCGTACACAGATACGCAGTATTTT. Encoded protein: CASTLWTPYTDTQYF.

V is TRBV7-2 and J is TRBJ2-5, with D perhaps TRBD2 (6 bases). V was clipped by 5 bases and J by 3 bases, with 10 bases between them. This CDR3 is built from 13 residues. Looked up from germline, CDR1 is SGHTA and CDR2 is FQGNSA. For the CDR3, the DNA is TGTGCCAGCAGCGTGACTAGAGAAGAGACCCAGTACTTC. Protein product: CASSVTREETQYF.

The genes are TRBV15 and TRBJ1-2, with D possibly matching TRBD1 (6 bases). CDR1 LNHNV and CDR2 YYDKDF come from the germline V gene (reference sequence). Trimming left V 3 bases short and J 6 bases short, with 11 bases between. The CDR3 sequence is 13 residues long. The CDR3 sequence: CATSSPRDNGYTF. CDR3 DNA sequence: TGTGCCACCAGCAGCCCCCGGGACAATGGCTACACCTTC.

V and J are TRBV10-2 and TRBJ1-2, with a possible D match to TRBD1 (6 bases). Germline V gives CDR1 WSHSY, CDR2 SAAADI. The CDR3 runs to 14 residues. Trimming stripped 6 bases from V and 6 bases from J, with 17 bases between. CDR3 region: CASRQAGTSNGYTF. Written as DNA, the CDR3 is TGCGCCAGCAGGCAAGCCGGGACAAGTAATGGCTACACCTTC.

V gene TRBV7-9 combines with J gene TRBJ1-2; 10 bases line up with TRBD1. CDR1 SEHNR and CDR2 FQNEAQ come from the germline V gene (reference sequence). J gave up 6 bases and V 5 bases, and 9 bases lay outside the gene matches. The length of the CDR3 is 15 residues. The CDR3 region has the DNA TGTGCCAGCAGCCAATCGACAGGGGGCGAGGATGGCTACACCTTC. Its translation is CASSQSTGGEDGYTF.

The chain employs TRBV20-1 and TRBJ2-7, with D possibly TRBD2 on 6 matching bases. CDR1 DFQATT and CDR2 SNEGSKA come from the germline V gene (reference sequence). The CDR3 consists of 14 residues. Trimming shortened V by 6 bases and J by 2 bases, and 17 bases separated the two germline ends. CDR3 DNA: TGCAGTGCGGAGGGGCAACTATTCACCTACGAGCAGTACTTC. It translates to CSAEGQLFTYEQYF.